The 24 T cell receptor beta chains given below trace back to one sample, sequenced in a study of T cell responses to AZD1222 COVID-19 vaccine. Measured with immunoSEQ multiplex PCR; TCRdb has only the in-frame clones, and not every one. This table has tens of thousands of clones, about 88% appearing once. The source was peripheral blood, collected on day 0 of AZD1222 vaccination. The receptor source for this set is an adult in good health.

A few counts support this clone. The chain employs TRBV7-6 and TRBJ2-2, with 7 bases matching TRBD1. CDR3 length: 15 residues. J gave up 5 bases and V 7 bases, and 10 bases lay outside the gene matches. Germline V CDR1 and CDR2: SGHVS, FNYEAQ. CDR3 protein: CASTPGTDLTGELFF. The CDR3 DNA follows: TGTGCCAGCACCCCTGGGACAGATTTAACCGGGGAGCTGTTTTTT.

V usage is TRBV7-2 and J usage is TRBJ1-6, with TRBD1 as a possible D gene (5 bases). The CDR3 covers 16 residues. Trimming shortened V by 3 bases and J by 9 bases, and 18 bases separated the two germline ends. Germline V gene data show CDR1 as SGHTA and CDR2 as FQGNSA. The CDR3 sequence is CASSFGAPVGASPLHF. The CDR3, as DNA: TGTGCCAGCAGCTTTGGAGCCCCAGTAGGGGCTTCACCCCTCCACTTT.

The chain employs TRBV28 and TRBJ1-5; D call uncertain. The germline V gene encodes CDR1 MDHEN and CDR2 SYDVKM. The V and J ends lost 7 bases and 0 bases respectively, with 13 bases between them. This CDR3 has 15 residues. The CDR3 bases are TGTGCCAGCACCCCCTGGGCAGGTAGCAATCAGCCCCAGCATTTT. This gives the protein CASTPWAGSNQPQHF.

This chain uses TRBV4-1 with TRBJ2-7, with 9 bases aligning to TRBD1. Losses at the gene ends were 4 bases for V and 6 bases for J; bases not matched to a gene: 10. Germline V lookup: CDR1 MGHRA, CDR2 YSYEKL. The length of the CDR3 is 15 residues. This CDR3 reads CASSPEGTGRAEQYF. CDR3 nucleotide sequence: TGCGCCAGCAGCCCGGAAGGGACAGGGCGGGCCGAGCAGTACTTC.

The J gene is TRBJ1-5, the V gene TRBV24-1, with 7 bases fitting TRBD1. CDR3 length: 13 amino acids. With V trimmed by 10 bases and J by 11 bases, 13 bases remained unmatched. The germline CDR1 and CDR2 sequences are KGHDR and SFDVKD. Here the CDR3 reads CATSEGALDSQHF. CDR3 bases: TGTGCCACATCGGAGGGGGCCCTCGATTCCCAGCATTTT.

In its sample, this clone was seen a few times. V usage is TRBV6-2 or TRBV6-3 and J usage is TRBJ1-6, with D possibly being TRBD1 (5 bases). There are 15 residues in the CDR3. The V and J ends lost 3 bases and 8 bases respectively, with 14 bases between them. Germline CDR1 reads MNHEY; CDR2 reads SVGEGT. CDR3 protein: CASSYRGAGDSPLHF. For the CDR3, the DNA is TGTGCCAGCAGTTATCGAGGGGCGGGGGATTCACCCCTCCACTTT.

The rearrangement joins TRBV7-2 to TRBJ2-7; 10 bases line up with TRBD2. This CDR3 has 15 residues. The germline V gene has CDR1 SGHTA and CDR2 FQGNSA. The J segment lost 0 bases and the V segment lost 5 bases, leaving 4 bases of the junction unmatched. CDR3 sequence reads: CASSPGLADSYEQYF. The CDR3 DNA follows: TGTGCCAGCAGCCCAGGACTAGCGGACTCCTACGAGCAGTACTTC.

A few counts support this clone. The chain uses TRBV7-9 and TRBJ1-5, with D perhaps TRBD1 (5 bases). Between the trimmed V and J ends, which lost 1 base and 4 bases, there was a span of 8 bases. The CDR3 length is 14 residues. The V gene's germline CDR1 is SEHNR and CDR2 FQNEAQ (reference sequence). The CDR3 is CASSLGQGNQPQHF. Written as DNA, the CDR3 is TGTGCCAGCAGCTTAGGGCAGGGAAATCAGCCCCAGCATTTT.

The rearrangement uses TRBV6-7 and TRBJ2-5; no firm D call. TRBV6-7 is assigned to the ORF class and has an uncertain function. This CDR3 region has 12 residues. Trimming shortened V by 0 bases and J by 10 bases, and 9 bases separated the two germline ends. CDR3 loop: CASSYSPPVQYF. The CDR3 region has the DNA TGTGCCAGCAGTTACTCCCCTCCCGTCCAGTACTTC.

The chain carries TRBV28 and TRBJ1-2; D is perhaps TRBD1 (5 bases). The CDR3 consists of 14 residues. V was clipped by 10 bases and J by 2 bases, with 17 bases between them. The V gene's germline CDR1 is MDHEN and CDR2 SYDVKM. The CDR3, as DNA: TGTGCCACCACCCGCGGGACGGCGAACTATGGCTACACCTTC. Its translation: CATTRGTANYGYTF.

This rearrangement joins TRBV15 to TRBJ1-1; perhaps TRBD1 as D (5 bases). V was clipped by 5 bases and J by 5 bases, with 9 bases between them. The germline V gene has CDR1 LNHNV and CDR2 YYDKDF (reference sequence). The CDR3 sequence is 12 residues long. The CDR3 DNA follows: TGTGCCACCAGCCAGGGTCGTACTGAAGCTTTCTTT. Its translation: CATSQGRTEAFF.

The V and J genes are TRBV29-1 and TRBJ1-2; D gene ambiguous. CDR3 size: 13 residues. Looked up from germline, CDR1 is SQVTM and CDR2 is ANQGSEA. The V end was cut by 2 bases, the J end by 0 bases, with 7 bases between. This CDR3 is CSVEQGANYGYTF. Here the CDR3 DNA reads TGCAGCGTTGAACAAGGAGCTAACTATGGCTACACCTTC.

Written as DNA, the CDR3 is TGTGCCACCCTAGTGCCCGGGGCCAACGTCCTGACTTTC. This gives the protein CATLVPGANVLTF. The chain joins TRBV24-1 to TRBJ2-6; unclear D gene. Trimming took 9 bases from V and 4 from J, leaving 9 bases between them. The CDR3 is 13 residues long. Germline CDR1 is KGHDR and CDR2 is SFDVKD.

The CDR3 coding sequence is TGTGCCATCAGTGATATTGGGACCGGGTACCGCACTGAAGCTTTCTTT. Translating gives CAISDIGTGYRTEAFF. V usage is TRBV10-3 and J usage is TRBJ1-1; weak D call: TRBD1 (5 bases). Trimming shortened V by 3 bases and J by 4 bases, and 18 bases separated the two germline ends. The CDR3 spans 16 residues. Germline assignment: CDR1 ENHRY and CDR2 SYGVKD.

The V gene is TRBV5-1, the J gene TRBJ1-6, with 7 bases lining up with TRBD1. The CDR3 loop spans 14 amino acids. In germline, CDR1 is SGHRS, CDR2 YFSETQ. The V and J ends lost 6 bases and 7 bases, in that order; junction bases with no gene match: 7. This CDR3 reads CASTRDRANSPLHF. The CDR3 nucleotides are TGCGCCAGCACCCGAGACAGGGCCAATTCACCCCTCCACTTT.

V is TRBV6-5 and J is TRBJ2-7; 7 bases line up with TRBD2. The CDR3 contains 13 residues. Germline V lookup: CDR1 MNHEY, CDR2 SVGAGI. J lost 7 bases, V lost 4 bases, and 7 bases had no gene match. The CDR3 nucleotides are TGTGCCAGCAGTTCCCCGGGAGGAGGGGAGCAGTACTTC. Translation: CASSSPGGGEQYF.

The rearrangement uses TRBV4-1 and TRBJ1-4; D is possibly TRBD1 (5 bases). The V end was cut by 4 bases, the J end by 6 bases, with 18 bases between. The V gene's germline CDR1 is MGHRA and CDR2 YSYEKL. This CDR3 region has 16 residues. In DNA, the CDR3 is TGCGCCAGCAGCCCCTTACCCGGGACGTACGATGAAAAACTGTTTTTT. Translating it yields CASSPLPGTYDEKLFF.

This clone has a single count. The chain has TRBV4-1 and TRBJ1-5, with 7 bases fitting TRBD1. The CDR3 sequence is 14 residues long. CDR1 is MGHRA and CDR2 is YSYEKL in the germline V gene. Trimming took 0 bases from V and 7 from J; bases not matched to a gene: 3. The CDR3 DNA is TGCGCCAGCAGCCAAGAAGGGACAGAACAGCCCCAGCATTTT. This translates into CASSQEGTEQPQHF.

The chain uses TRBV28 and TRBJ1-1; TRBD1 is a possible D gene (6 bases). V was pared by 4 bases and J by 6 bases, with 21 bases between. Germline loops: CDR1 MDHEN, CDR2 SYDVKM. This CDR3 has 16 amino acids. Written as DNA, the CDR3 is TGTGCCAGCAGTTCGCCCGCGAGGGGGTTGGAAGCTGAAGCTTTCTTT. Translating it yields CASSSPARGLEAEAFF.

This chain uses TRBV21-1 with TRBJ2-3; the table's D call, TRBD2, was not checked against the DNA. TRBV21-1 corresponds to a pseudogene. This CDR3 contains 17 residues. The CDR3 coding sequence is TGTGCCAGCAGCAAAGCAACTAGTTTAACGATCACAGATACGCAGTATTTT. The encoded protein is CASSKATSLTITDTQYF.

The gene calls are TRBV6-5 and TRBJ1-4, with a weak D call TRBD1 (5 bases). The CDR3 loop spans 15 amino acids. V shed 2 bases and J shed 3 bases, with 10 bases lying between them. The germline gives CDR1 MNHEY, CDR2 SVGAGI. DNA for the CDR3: TGTGCCAGCAGTTACAGCCAGGGACCTAATGAAAAACTGTTTTTT. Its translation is CASSYSQGPNEKLFF.

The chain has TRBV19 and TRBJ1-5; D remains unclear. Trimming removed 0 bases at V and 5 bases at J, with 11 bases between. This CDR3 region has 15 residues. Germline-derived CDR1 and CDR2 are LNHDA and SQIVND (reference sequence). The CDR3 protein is CASSIDRARYQPQHF. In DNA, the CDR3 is TGTGCCAGTAGTATAGATCGGGCACGTTATCAGCCCCAGCATTTT. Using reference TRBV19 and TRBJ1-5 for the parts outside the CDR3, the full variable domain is DGGITQSPKYLFRKEGQNVTLSCEQNLNHDAMYWYRQDPGQGLRLIYYSQIVNDFQKGDIAEGYSVSREKKESFPLTVTSAQKNPTAFYLCASSIDRARYQPQHFGDGTRLSIL.

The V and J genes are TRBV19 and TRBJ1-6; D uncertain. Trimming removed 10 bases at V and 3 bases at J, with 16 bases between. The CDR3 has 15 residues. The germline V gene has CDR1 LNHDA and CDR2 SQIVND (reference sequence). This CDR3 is CATGGPLFYNSPLHF. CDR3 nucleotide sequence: TGTGCCACCGGCGGGCCTCTCTTCTATAATTCACCCCTCCACTTT.

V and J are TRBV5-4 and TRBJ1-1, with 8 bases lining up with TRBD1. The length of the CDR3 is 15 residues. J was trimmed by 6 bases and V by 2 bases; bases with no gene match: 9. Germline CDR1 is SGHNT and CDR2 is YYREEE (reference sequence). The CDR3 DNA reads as TGTGCCAGCAGCTTTTCTGGGACAGGCCCGGCTGAAGCTTTCTTT. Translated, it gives CASSFSGTGPAEAFF. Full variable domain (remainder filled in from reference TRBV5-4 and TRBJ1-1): ETGVTQSPTHLIKTRGQQVTLRCSSQSGHNTVSWYQQALGQGPQFIFQYYREEENGRGNFPPRFSGLQFPNYSSELNVNALELDDSALYLCASSFSGTGPAEAFFGQGTRLTVV.